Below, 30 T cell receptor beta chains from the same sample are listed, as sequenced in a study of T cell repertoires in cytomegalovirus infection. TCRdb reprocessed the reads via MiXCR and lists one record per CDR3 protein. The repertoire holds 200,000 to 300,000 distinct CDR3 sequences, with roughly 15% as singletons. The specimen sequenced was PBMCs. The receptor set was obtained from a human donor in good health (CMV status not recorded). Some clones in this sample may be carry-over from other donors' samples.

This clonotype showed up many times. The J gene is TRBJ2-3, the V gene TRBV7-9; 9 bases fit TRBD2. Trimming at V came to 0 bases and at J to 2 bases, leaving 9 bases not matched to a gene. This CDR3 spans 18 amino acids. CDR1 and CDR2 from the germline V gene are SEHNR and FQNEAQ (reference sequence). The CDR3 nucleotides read TGTGCCAGCAGCTTAGCCGCGGGAGGGGGCAGGGCCACAGATACGCAGTATTTT. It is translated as CASSLAAGGGRATDTQYF. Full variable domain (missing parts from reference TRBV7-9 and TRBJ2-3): DTGVSQNPRHKITKRGQNVTFRCDPISEHNRLYWYRQTLGQGPEFLTYFQNEAQLEKSRLLSDRFSAERPKGSFSTLEIQRTEQGDSAMYLCASSLAAGGGRATDTQYFGPGTRLTVL.

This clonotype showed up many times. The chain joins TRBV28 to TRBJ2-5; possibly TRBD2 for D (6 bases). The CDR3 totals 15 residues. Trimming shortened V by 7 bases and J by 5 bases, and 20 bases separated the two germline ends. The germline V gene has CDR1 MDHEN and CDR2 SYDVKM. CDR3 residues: CASTLGQGLGETQYF. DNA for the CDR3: TGTGCCAGCACCCTTGGTCAGGGACTGGGGGAGACCCAGTACTTC.

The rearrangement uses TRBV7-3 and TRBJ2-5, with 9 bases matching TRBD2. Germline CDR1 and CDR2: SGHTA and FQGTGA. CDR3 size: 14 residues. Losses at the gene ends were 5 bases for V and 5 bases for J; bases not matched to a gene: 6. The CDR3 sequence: CASSPAGGGETQYF. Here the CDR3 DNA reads TGTGCCAGCAGCCCGGCGGGGGGGGGGGAGACCCAGTACTTC.

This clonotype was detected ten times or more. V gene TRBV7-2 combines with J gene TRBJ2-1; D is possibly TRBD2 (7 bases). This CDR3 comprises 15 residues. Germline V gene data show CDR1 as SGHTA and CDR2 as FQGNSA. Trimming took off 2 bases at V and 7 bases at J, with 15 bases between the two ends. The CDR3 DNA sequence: TGTGCCAGCAGCTTATACGGGGGGCCCGGGAATGAGCAGTTCTTC. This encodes CASSLYGGPGNEQFF. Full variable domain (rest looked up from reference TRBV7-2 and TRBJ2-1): GAGVSQSPSNKVTEKGKDVELRCDPISGHTALYWYRQSLGQGLEFLIYFQGNSAPDKSGLPSDRFSAERTGGSVSTLTIQRTQQEDSAVYLCASSLYGGPGNEQFFGPGTRLTVL.

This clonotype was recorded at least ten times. CDR3 in amino acids: CAISESNAGEQETQYF. In nucleotides, the CDR3 is TGTGCCATCAGTGAGTCGAATGCGGGGGAGCAAGAGACCCAGTACTTC. The V and J genes are TRBV10-3 and TRBJ2-5; TRBD2 agrees at 7 bases. Germline assignment: CDR1 ENHRY and CDR2 SYGVKD. The CDR3 has 16 amino acids. The trim removed 0 bases at V and 2 bases at J, leaving 6 bases unmatched.

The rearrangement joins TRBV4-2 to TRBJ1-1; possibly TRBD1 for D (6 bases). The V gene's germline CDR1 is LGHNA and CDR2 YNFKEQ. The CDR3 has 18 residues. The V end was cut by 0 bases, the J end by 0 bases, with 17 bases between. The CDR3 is CASSQDLVDRGMNTEAFF. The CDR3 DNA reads TGTGCCAGCAGCCAAGATCTAGTGGACAGAGGAATGAACACTGAAGCTTTCTTT.

CDR3 DNA sequence: TGTGCCAGCAGCTTGGCCGGCGGGACAGGCTCCGGGTACACTGAAGCTTTCTTT. Its protein is CASSLAGGTGSGYTEAFF. The V gene is TRBV5-4, the J gene TRBJ1-1; 8 positions match TRBD1. The CDR3 extends over 18 amino acids. V shed 0 bases, J shed 3 bases, and the junction held 13 bases outside the gene matches. Germline values: CDR1 SGHNT, CDR2 YYREEE (reference sequence).

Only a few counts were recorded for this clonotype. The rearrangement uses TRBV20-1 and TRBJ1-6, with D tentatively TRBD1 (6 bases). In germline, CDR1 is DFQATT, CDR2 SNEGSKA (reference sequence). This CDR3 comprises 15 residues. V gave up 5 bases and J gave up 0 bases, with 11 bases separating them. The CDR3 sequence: CSALQGSSYNSPLHF. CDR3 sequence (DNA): TGCAGTGCTCTCCAGGGGAGCTCCTATAATTCACCCCTCCACTTT.

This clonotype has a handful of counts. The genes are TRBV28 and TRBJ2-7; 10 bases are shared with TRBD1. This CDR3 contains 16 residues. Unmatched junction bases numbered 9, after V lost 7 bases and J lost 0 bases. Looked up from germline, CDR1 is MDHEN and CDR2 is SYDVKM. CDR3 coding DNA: TGTGCCAGCACCCTAGGGGGACAGGGGTCCTCCTACGAGCAGTACTTC. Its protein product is CASTLGGQGSSYEQYF.

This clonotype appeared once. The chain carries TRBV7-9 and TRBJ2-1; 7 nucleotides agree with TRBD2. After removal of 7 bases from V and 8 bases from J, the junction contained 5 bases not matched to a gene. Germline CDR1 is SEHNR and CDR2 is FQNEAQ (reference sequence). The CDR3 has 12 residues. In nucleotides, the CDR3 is TGTGCCAGCACCAAGCGGGGATATGAGCAGTTCTTC. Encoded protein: CASTKRGYEQFF.

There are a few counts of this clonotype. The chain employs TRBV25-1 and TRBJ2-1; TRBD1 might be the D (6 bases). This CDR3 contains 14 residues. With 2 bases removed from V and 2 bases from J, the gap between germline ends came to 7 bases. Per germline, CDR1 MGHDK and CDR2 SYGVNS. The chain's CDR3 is CASSEAGAYNEQFF. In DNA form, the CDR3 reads TGTGCCAGCAGTGAAGCAGGGGCCTACAATGAGCAGTTCTTC. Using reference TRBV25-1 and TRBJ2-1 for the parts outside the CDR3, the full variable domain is EADIYQTPRYLVIGTGKKITLECSQTMGHDKMYWYQQDPGMELHLIHYSYGVNSTEKGDLSSESTVSRIRTEHFPLTLESARPSHTSQYLCASSEAGAYNEQFFGPGTRLTVL.

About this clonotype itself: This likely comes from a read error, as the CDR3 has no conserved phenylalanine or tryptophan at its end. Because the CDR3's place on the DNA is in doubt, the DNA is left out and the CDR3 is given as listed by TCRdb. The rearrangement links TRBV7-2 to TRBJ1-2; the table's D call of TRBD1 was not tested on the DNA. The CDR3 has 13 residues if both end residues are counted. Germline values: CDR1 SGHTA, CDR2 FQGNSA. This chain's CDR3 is CASSSTGDYGYTL.

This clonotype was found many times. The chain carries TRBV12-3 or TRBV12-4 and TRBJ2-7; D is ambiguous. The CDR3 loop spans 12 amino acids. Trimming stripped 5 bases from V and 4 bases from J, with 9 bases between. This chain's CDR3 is CASSTRRYEQYF. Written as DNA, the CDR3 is TGTGCCAGCAGTACACGACGATACGAGCAGTACTTC.

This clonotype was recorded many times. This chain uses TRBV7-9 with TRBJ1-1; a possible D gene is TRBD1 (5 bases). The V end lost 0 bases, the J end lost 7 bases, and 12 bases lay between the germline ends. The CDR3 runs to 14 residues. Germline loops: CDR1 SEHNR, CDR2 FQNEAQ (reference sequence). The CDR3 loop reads CASSLAIRDFEAFF. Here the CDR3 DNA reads TGTGCCAGCAGCTTAGCGATCAGGGACTTTGAAGCTTTCTTT.

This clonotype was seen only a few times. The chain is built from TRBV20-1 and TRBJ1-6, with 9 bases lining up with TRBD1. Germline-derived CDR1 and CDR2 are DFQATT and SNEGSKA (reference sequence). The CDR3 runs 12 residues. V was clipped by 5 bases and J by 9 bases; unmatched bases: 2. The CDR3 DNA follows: TGCAGTGCTGGGACAGGGAGTTCACCCCTCCACTTT. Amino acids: CSAGTGSSPLHF.

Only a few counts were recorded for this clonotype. The CDR3 spells CSATFPGLAGRTVSSYNEQFF. The CDR3, as DNA: TGCAGTGCTACTTTCCCGGGACTAGCGGGTCGAACGGTGAGCTCCTACAATGAGCAGTTCTTC. The V gene is TRBV20-1, the J gene TRBJ2-1; 12 nucleotides match TRBD2. The germline V gene has CDR1 DFQATT and CDR2 SNEGSKA (reference sequence). This CDR3 contains 21 residues. J lost 0 bases, V lost 4 bases, and 19 bases had no gene match.

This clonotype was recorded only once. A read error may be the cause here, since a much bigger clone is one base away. The CDR3 is CASSDSGPGAGVGEQFF. CDR3 nucleotide sequence: TGTGCCAGCAGTGACTCGGGCCCCGGGGCAGGGGTTGGTGAGCAGTTCTTC. The rearrangement uses TRBV6-4 and TRBJ2-1; D perhaps matches TRBD1 (6 bases). CDR3 size: 17 residues. Germline-derived CDR1 and CDR2 are MRHNA and SNTAGT. The V and J ends lost 0 bases and 9 bases respectively, with 21 bases between them.

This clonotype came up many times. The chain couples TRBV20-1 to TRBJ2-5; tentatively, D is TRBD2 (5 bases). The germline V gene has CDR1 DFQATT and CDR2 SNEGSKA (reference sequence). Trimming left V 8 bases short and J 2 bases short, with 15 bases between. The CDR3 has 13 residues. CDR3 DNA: TGCAGTCCCACGACTATTGGGCAAGAGACCCAGTACTTC. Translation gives CSPTTIGQETQYF.

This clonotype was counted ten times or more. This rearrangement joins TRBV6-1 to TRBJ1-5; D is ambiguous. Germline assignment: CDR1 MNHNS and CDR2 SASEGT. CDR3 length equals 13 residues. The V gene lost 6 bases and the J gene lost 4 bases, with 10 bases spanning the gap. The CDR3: CASRGRLNQPQHF. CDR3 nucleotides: TGTGCCAGCAGGGGCAGGTTGAATCAGCCCCAGCATTTT.

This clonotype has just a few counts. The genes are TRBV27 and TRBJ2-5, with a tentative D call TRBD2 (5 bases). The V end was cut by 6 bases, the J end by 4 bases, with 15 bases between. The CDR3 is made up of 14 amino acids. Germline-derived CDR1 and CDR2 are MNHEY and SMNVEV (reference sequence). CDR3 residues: CASSLGVPGETQYF. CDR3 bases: TGTGCCAGCAGCCTCGGGGTTCCAGGAGAGACCCAGTACTTC.

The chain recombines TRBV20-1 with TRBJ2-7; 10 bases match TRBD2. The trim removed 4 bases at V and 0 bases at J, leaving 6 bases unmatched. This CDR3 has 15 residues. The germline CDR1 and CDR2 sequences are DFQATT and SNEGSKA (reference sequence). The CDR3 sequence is CSATLAGPSSYEQYF. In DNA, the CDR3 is TGCAGTGCTACACTAGCGGGACCGAGCTCCTACGAGCAGTACTTC.

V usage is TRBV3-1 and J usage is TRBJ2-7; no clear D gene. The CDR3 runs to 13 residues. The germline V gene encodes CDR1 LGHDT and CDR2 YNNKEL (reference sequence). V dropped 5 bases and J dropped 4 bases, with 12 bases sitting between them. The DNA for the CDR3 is TGTGCCAGCAGCTTACGGAACTCTTACGAGCAGTACTTC. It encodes CASSLRNSYEQYF.

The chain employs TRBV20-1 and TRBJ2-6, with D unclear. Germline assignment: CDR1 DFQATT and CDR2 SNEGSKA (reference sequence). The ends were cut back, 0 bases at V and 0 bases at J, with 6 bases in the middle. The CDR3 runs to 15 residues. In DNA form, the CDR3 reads TGCAGTGCTAGAGACAGCCTCTCTGGGGCCAACGTCCTGACTTTC. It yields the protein CSARDSLSGANVLTF.

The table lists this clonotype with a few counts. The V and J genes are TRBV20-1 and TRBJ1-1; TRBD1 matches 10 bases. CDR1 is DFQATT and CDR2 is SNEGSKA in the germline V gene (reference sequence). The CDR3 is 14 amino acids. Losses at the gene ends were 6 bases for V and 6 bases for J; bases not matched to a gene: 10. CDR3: CSARDRGLRAEAFF. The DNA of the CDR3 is TGCAGTGCCCGGGACAGGGGATTGAGGGCTGAAGCTTTCTTT.

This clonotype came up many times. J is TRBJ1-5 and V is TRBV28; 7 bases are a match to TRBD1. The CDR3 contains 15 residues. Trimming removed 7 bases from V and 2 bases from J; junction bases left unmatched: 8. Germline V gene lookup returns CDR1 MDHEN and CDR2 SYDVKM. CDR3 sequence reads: CASTRQGVGNQPQHF. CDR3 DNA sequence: TGTGCCAGCACCCGACAGGGAGTCGGCAATCAGCCCCAGCATTTT.

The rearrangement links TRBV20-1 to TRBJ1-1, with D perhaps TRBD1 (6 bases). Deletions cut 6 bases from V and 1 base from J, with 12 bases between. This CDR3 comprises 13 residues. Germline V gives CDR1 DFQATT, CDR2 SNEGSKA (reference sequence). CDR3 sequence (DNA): TGCAGTGCCCCCAGGACAGAGAACACTGAAGCTTTCTTT. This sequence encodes CSAPRTENTEAFF.

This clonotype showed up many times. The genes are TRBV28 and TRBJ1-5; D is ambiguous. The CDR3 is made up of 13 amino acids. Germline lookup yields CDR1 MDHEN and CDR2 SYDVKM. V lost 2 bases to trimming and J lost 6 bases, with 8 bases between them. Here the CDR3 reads CASSLMVGQPQHF. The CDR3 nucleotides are TGTGCCAGCAGTTTAATGGTAGGTCAGCCCCAGCATTTT. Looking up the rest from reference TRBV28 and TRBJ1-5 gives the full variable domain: DVKVTQSSRYLVKRTGEKVFLECVQDMDHENMFWYRQDPGLGLRLIYFSYDVKMKEKGDIPEGYSVSREKKERFSLILESASTNQTSMYLCASSLMVGQPQHFGDGTRLSIL.

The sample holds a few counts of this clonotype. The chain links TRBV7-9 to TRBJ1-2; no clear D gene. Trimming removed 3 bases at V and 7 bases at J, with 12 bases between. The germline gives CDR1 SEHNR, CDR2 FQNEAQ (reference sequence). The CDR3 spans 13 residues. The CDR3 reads CASSLQDVGGYTF. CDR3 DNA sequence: TGTGCCAGCAGCTTGCAGGACGTCGGTGGCTACACCTTC.

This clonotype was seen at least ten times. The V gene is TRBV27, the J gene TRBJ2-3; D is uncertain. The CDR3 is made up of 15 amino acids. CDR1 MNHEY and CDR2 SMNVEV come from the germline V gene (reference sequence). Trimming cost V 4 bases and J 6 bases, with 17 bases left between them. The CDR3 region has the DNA TGTGCCAGCAGTTCCCGTGGACCCACCCCGGATACGCAGTATTTT. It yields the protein CASSSRGPTPDTQYF.

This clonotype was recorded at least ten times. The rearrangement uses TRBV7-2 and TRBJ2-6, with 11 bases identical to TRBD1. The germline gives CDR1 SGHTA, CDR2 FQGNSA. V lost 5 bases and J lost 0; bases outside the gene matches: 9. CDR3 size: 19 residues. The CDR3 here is CASSTPRTGGLSGANVLTF. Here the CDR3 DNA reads TGTGCCAGCAGCACCCCCCGGACAGGGGGCCTCTCTGGGGCCAACGTCCTGACTTTC.